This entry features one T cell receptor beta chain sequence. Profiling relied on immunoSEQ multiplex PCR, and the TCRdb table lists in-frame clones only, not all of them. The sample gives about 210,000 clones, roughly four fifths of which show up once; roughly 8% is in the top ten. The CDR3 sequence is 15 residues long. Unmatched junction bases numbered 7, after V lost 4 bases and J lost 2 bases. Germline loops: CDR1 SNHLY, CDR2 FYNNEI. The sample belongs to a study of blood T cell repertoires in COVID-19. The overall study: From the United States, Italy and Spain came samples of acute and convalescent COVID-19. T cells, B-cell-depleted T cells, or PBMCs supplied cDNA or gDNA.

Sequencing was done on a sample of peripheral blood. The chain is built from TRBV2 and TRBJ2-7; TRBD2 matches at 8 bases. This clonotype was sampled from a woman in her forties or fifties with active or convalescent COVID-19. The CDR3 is CASSVWSSGTYEQYF. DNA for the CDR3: TGTGCCAGCAGTGTTTGGAGTAGCGGGACCTACGAGCAGTACTTC.